One and the same sample provided the 32 T cell receptor beta chains below, sequenced in a study of blood T cell repertoires in COVID-19. Produced via immunoSEQ multiplex PCR; TCRdb's table is partial and in-frame only. This table holds about 130,000 clones, about 79% found once. The source material was peripheral blood. Receptors originate from a woman at least 80 years old with acute or convalescent COVID-19.

V and J are TRBV27 and TRBJ2-3; the D gene is possibly TRBD2 (6 bases). The V gene lost 3 bases and the J gene lost 0 bases, with 22 bases spanning the gap. Germline CDR1 MNHEY, CDR2 SMNVEV (reference sequence). CDR3 length: 19 residues. CDR3 in amino acids: CASSFTPHFGLFSTDTQYF. The CDR3 DNA reads TGTGCCAGCAGTTTTACCCCGCACTTTGGACTATTCAGCACAGATACGCAGTATTTT.

The gene calls are TRBV2 and TRBJ1-2, with 11 bases lining up with TRBD1. The germline gives CDR1 SNHLY, CDR2 FYNNEI. V was pared by 6 bases and J by 6 bases, with 3 bases of the junction left unmatched. The CDR3 totals 13 residues. The CDR3 spells CASRSGQGDGYTF. CDR3 bases: TGTGCCAGCAGGTCGGGACAGGGGGATGGCTACACCTTC.

The V gene is TRBV10-2, the J gene TRBJ2-7, with D possibly being TRBD1 (6 bases). The germline V and J ends were trimmed by 5 bases and 7 bases, with 24 bases remaining between them. Germline CDR1 reads WSHSY; CDR2 reads SAAADI. The CDR3 length is 16 residues. The DNA of the CDR3 is TGCGCCAGCAGTCCCCGATCGACAGGTACACGGGAAGAGCAGTACTTC. Amino acids: CASSPRSTGTREEQYF.

The chain carries TRBV2 and TRBJ1-1, with 10 positions matching TRBD1. There are 13 residues in the CDR3. The V and J ends lost 6 bases and 4 bases, in that order; junction bases with no gene match: 2. The germline V gene has CDR1 SNHLY and CDR2 FYNNEI. CDR3 sequence: CASRGQGFTEAFF. The CDR3 nucleotides read TGTGCCAGCAGGGGACAGGGGTTCACTGAAGCTTTCTTT. The complete variable domain, with remaining parts taken from reference TRBV2 and TRBJ1-1, reads EPEVTQTPSHQVTQMGQEVILRCVPISNHLYFYWYRQILGQKVEFLVSFYNNEISEKSEIFDDQFSVERPDGSNFTLKIRSTKLEDSAMYFCASRGQGFTEAFFGQGTRLTVV.

The chain links TRBV7-2 to TRBJ1-1, with TRBD1 matching over 8 bases. With 5 bases clipped from V and 1 base from J, the junction kept 15 bases outside the gene matches. The CDR3 consists of 18 residues. The germline V gene has CDR1 SGHTA and CDR2 FQGNSA. CDR3 sequence: CASSPRENRGLGNTEAFF. CDR3 coding DNA: TGTGCCAGCAGCCCCCGGGAGAACAGGGGGTTGGGGAACACTGAAGCTTTCTTT.

The chain combines TRBV5-4 with TRBJ1-2; D is undetermined. This CDR3 contains 16 residues. Germline V gene sequence: CDR1 SGHNT, CDR2 YYREEE (reference sequence). Trimming cost V 3 bases and J 8 bases, with 23 bases left between them. The CDR3 sequence: CASSYGGQAMSGGYTF. The CDR3 DNA follows: TGTGCCAGCAGCTATGGAGGCCAGGCTATGAGTGGGGGCTACACCTTC.

This clone was seen a few times. V and J are TRBV5-1 and TRBJ1-2, with 8 bases matching TRBD1. The ends lost 4 bases at V and 4 bases at J; junction bases unmatched: 6. Per the germline V gene, CDR1 is SGHRS and CDR2 is YFSETQ. The CDR3 length is 14 residues. CDR3 DNA sequence: TGCGCCAGCAGCCCTAGGACAGGGCGCTATGGCTACACCTTC. Its protein is CASSPRTGRYGYTF.

The chain links TRBV7-7 to TRBJ2-5; 12 bases match TRBD2. Germline V gives CDR1 SSHAT, CDR2 FNYEAQ (reference sequence). The CDR3 length is 14 residues. V gave up 5 bases and J gave up 5 bases; unmatched junction bases: 3. The CDR3 region is CASSLTSGGETQYF. CDR3 DNA: TGTGCCAGCAGCCTTACTAGCGGGGGGGAGACCCAGTACTTC. Full variable domain (missing parts from reference TRBV7-7 and TRBJ2-5): GAGVSQSPRYKVTKRGQDVTLRCDPISSHATLYWYQQALGQGPEFLTYFNYEAQPDKSGLPSDRFSAERPEGSISTLTIQRTEQRDSAMYRCASSLTSGGETQYFGPGTRLLVL.

The chain is built from TRBV5-1 and TRBJ2-1; a weak D match, TRBD1 (6 bases). V lost 5 bases, J lost 0 bases, and 9 bases lay in between. CDR1 and CDR2 (germline): SGHRS, YFSETQ. This CDR3 has 14 residues. The CDR3 region has the DNA TGCGCCAGCAGAAGGGACACCTCCTACAATGAGCAGTTCTTC. This translates into CASRRDTSYNEQFF.

The rearrangement links TRBV5-1 to TRBJ1-5, with TRBD1 matching over 7 bases. Germline V CDR1 and CDR2: SGHRS, YFSETQ. The CDR3 is 15 residues long. J gave up 3 bases and V 0 bases, and 3 bases lay outside the gene matches. The CDR3 region is CASSLEGQFNQPQHF. Written as DNA, the CDR3 is TGCGCCAGCAGCTTGGAGGGACAGTTCAATCAGCCCCAGCATTTT.

The rearrangement links TRBV7-9 to TRBJ2-3, with a tentative D call TRBD1 (7 bases). Germline CDR1 reads SEHNR; CDR2 reads FQNEAQ (reference sequence). V was shortened by 4 bases and J by 2 bases, with 13 bases between the two germline ends. This CDR3 spans 15 amino acids. CDR3 protein: CASSSPRGDTDTQYF. The DNA of the CDR3 is TGTGCCAGCAGCTCCCCCAGGGGGGACACAGATACGCAGTATTTT.

This clone was counted between two and nine times. This chain uses TRBV19 with TRBJ1-6, with TRBD1 identical over 7 bases. Germline V lookup: CDR1 LNHDA, CDR2 SQIVND (reference sequence). The CDR3 covers 15 residues. Germline trimming cut 5 bases from V and 7 bases from J; bases unmatched to any gene: 8. The CDR3 loop is CASSLFGTENSPLHF. CDR3 nucleotides: TGTGCCAGTAGTCTCTTCGGGACAGAAAATTCACCCCTCCACTTT.

V usage is TRBV11-2 and J usage is TRBJ1-1; no clear D gene. Per germline, CDR1 SGHAT and CDR2 FQNNGV. The V and J ends lost 5 bases and 1 base respectively, with 8 bases between them. The CDR3 has 13 amino acids. The CDR3 region is CASSLTANTEAFF. The CDR3 nucleotides read TGTGCCAGCAGCCTTACAGCGAACACTGAAGCTTTCTTT.

The CDR3 nucleotides read TGTGCCAGCATCGGACCCGGGGGTGGCTACACCTTC. Translated, it gives CASIGPGGGYTF. The chain combines TRBV3-1 (or the pseudogene TRBV3-2) with TRBJ1-2, with D tentatively TRBD1 (5 bases). There are 12 residues in the CDR3. The V end lost 7 bases, the J end lost 7 bases, and 13 bases lay between the germline ends. CDR1 LGHDT and CDR2 YNNKEL come from the germline V gene (reference sequence).

This sequence joins TRBV6-5 and TRBJ2-2; the D is unclear. Deletions cut 6 bases from V and 4 bases from J, with 12 bases between. Germline-derived CDR1 and CDR2 are MNHEY and SVGAGI. This CDR3 has 14 amino acids. This chain's CDR3 is CASRSFGGTGELFF. The CDR3 bases are TGTGCCAGCAGGAGTTTTGGCGGCACCGGGGAGCTGTTTTTT.

This chain connects TRBV5-6 to TRBJ1-1; D possibly corresponds to TRBD1 (6 bases). The germline gives CDR1 SGHDT, CDR2 YYEEEE. V gave up 4 bases and J gave up 3 bases, with 25 bases separating them. CDR3 size: 18 residues. CDR3 bases: TGTGCCAGCAGCGTTCATTCAGGGGTCGCGAAAATTTACACTGAAGCTTTCTTT. Encoded protein: CASSVHSGVAKIYTEAFF.

CDR3 sequence reads: CASSPGETQYF. In nucleotides, the CDR3 is TGTGCCAGCAGCCCAGGGGAGACCCAGTACTTC. The rearrangement uses TRBV14 and TRBJ2-5, with D maybe TRBD1 (5 bases). CDR1 is SGHDN and CDR2 is FVKESK in the germline V gene. This CDR3 spans 11 amino acids. V lost 4 bases to trimming and J lost 5 bases, with 5 bases between them.

The gene calls are TRBV4-2 and TRBJ2-4; TRBD2 agrees at 9 bases. J gave up 2 bases and V 1 base, and 6 bases lay outside the gene matches. Per the germline V gene, CDR1 is LGHNA and CDR2 is YNFKEQ. The CDR3 is 17 amino acids. The CDR3 loop is CASSQVPAGGPKNIQYF. In nucleotides, the CDR3 is TGTGCCAGCAGCCAAGTGCCAGCGGGGGGACCCAAAAACATTCAGTACTTC.

This clone was seen a single time. This chain joins TRBV7-2 and TRBJ1-6, with D hard to call. Germline CDR1 is SGHTA and CDR2 is FQGNSA. With 0 bases removed from V and 7 bases from J, the gap between germline ends came to 7 bases. The CDR3 covers 14 residues. CDR3 residues: CASSLASRNSPLHF. CDR3 sequence (DNA): TGTGCCAGCAGCTTAGCCAGCAGGAATTCACCCCTCCACTTT.

The chain carries TRBV5-6 and TRBJ1-6, with D unclear. This CDR3 is 15 amino acids long. The germline V and J ends were trimmed by 0 bases and 8 bases, with 12 bases remaining between them. Per germline, CDR1 SGHDT and CDR2 YYEEEE. CDR3 in DNA: TGTGCCAGCAGCTTGGTGGGCCGAGATTATTCACCCCTCCACTTT. Protein product: CASSLVGRDYSPLHF.

This chain connects TRBV19 to TRBJ1-5; unclear D gene. V lost 6 bases, J lost 5 bases, and 17 bases lay in between. The V gene's germline CDR1 is LNHDA and CDR2 SQIVND (reference sequence). The CDR3 loop spans 15 amino acids. The CDR3 is CASRPDTLRYQPQHF. The CDR3 DNA is TGTGCCAGTAGGCCCGACACCTTAAGATATCAGCCCCAGCATTTT.

This chain's CDR3 is CASSQPRAQTPLHF. The CDR3 nucleotides are TGTGCCAGCAGTCAACCCAGGGCTCAGACACCCCTCCACTTT. This chain connects TRBV7-2 to TRBJ1-6; a possible D gene is TRBD1 (5 bases). V was cut by 6 bases and J by 11 bases, with 17 bases left in between. CDR1 is SGHTA, CDR2 FQGNSA, per germline. The CDR3 runs to 14 residues.

The table lists this clone with a few counts. The rearrangement links TRBV19 to TRBJ1-5; 7 bases are a match to TRBD1. This CDR3 spans 13 amino acids. CDR1 is LNHDA and CDR2 is SQIVND in the germline V gene (reference sequence). Germline trimming cut 7 bases from V and 3 bases from J; bases unmatched to any gene: 3. The CDR3 loop is CASKGQFNQPQHF. For the CDR3, the DNA is TGTGCCAGTAAGGGACAGTTCAATCAGCCCCAGCATTTT.

This clone was counted only a few times. V is TRBV4-2 and J is TRBJ2-2; TRBD1 matches 7 bases. The CDR3 has 14 residues. V shed 4 bases, J shed 6 bases, and the junction held 5 bases outside the gene matches. Germline V CDR1 and CDR2: LGHNA, YNFKEQ. The CDR3 sequence: CASSPQTGSGELFF. Here the CDR3 DNA reads TGTGCCAGCAGCCCCCAGACAGGGTCCGGGGAGCTGTTTTTT.

The CDR3 loop reads CASSQGGRGQLGQPQHF. DNA of the CDR3: TGCGCCAGCAGCCAAGGAGGGCGCGGGCAGCTCGGGCAGCCCCAGCATTTT. The chain links TRBV4-1 to TRBJ1-5; no firm D call. Germline V gives CDR1 MGHRA, CDR2 YSYEKL. V was cut by 1 base and J by 7 bases, with 20 bases left in between. The CDR3 loop spans 17 amino acids.

The V call is TRBV4-1, the J call TRBJ1-1; D unresolved. The CDR3 loop spans 17 amino acids. CDR1 is MGHRA, CDR2 YSYEKL, per germline. V gave up 0 bases and J gave up 4 bases, with 18 bases separating them. The DNA of the CDR3 is TGCGCCAGCAGCCAAGATTGGGAGTTCATGGGAGTCACTGAAGCTTTCTTT. Protein product: CASSQDWEFMGVTEAFF.

V is TRBV5-1 and J is TRBJ1-5, with 9 nucleotides matching TRBD1. Germline V lookup: CDR1 SGHRS, CDR2 YFSETQ. This CDR3 region has 16 residues. J lost 4 bases, V lost 3 bases, and 8 bases had no gene match. The CDR3 nucleotides are TGCGCCAGCAGCTCAGACGGGACAGGGAGGAATCAGCCCCAGCATTTT. It encodes CASSSDGTGRNQPQHF.

There are a few counts of this clone. In nucleotides, the CDR3 is TGTGCCAGCAGTTTATCGAAAGTAGGGGGTGAAAAACTGTTTTTT. This gives the protein CASSLSKVGGEKLFF. The genes are TRBV27 and TRBJ1-4; tentative D call: TRBD1 (6 bases). Trimming pared 0 bases from V and 7 bases from J, leaving 12 bases between. Germline lookup yields CDR1 MNHEY and CDR2 SMNVEV (reference sequence). The CDR3 totals 15 residues.

This chain joins TRBV10-3 and TRBJ2-5, with TRBD1 as a possible D gene (6 bases). The CDR3 covers 14 residues. Germline assignment: CDR1 ENHRY and CDR2 SYGVKD. Between the trimmed V and J ends, which lost 4 bases and 1 base, there was a span of 10 bases. In nucleotides, the CDR3 is TGTGCCATCAGTGCCAGGGACATCCAAGAGACCCAGTACTTC. Residues: CAISARDIQETQYF.

The chain recombines TRBV7-2 with TRBJ1-3; tentatively, D is TRBD1 (6 bases). Germline-derived CDR1 and CDR2 are SGHTA and FQGNSA. This CDR3 is built from 17 residues. V dropped 5 bases and J dropped 0 bases, with 17 bases sitting between them. CDR3 sequence (DNA): TGTGCCAGCAGCCCCCCCGACAGGTCTAGCTCTGGAAACACCATATATTTT. This codes for CASSPPDRSSSGNTIYF. The full variable domain, completed using reference TRBV7-2 and TRBJ1-3, is GAGVSQSPSNKVTEKGKDVELRCDPISGHTALYWYRQSLGQGLEFLIYFQGNSAPDKSGLPSDRFSAERTGGSVSTLTIQRTQQEDSAVYLCASSPPDRSSSGNTIYFGEGSWLTVV.

V and J are TRBV6-6 and TRBJ2-1, with 10 bases fitting TRBD2. V gave up 5 bases and J gave up 3 bases; unmatched junction bases: 13. From germline, CDR1 is MNHNY and CDR2 SVGAGI (reference sequence). The CDR3 is 18 amino acids. The CDR3 sequence is CASSRTDLAGGNYNEQFF. The CDR3 nucleotides read TGTGCCAGCAGTCGCACCGACTTAGCGGGGGGAAACTACAATGAGCAGTTCTTC.

This clone was counted a single time. This rearrangement joins TRBV5-1 to TRBJ2-3; 8 bases line up with TRBD2. The CDR3 loop spans 17 amino acids. Germline loops: CDR1 SGHRS, CDR2 YFSETQ. V was clipped by 5 bases and J by 5 bases; unmatched bases: 16. The CDR3 protein is CASSPRLAGPRGDTQYF. CDR3 bases: TGCGCCAGCAGTCCAAGGTTAGCGGGGCCTCGGGGAGATACGCAGTATTTT.